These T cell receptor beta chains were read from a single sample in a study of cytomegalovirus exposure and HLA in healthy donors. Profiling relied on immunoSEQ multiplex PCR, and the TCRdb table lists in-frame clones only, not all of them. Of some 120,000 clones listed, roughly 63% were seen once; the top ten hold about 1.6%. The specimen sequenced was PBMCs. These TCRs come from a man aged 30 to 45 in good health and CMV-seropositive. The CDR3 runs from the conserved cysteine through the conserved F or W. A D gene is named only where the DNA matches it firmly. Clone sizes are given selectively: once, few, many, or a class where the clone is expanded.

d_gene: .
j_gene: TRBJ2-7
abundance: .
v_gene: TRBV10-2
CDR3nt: TGCGCCAGCAGTACCACAGGGAACGAGCAGTACTTC
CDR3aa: CASSTTGNEQYF

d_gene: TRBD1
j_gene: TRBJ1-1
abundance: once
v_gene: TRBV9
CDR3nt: TGTGCCAGCAGCCCAAGGGACAGAACTAATGAAGCTTTCTTT
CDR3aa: CASSPRDRTNEAFF

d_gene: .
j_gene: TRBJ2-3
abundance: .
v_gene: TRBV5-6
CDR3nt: TGTGCCAGCAGCAAATGGGGCGGGATGGGTCGGGGCACAGATACGCAGTATTTT
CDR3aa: CASSKWGGMGRGTDTQYF

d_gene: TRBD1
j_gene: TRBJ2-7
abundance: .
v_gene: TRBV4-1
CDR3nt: TGCGCCAGCAGCCAAGGGACAGGGGGTTCATACGAGCAGTACTTC
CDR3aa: CASSQGTGGSYEQYF

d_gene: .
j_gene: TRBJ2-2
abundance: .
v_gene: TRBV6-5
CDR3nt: TGTGCCAGCACCGCGGTAGTCGGGGAGCTGTTTTTT
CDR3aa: CASTAVVGELFF

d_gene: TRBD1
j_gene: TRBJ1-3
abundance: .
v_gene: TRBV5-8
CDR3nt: TGTGCCAGCAGTCGGACAGGGAGGTCCCCTGGAAACACCATATATTTT
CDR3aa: CASSRTGRSPGNTIYF

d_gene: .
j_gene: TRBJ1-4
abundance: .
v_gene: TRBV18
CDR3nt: TGTGCCAGCTCACCCCAACAGGCAACTAATGAAAAACTGTTTTTT
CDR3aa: CASSPQQATNEKLFF

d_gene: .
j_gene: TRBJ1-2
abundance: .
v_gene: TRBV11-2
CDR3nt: TGTGCCAGCAGCTTGGAGAACTATGGCTACACCTTC
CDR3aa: CASSLENYGYTF

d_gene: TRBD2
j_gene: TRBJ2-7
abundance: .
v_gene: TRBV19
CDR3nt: TGTGCCAGTAGTACCCAAGCTAGCGGTCGTCCCTACGAGCAGTACTTC
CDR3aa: CASSTQASGRPYEQYF

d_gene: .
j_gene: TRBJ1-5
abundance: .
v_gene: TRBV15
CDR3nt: TGTGCCACCAGTGCCGAACCCCCAGACGGGGGGAATCAGCCCCAGCATTTT
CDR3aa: CATSAEPPDGGNQPQHF

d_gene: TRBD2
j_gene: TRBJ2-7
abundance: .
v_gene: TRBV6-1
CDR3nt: TGTGCCAGCAGTTTACAAGCGGGAGATCCCTACGAGCAGTACTTC
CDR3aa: CASSLQAGDPYEQYF

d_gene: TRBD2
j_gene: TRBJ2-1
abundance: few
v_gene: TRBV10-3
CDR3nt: TGTGCCATCTGCACTAGCGGTTCCTACAATGAGCAGTTCTTC
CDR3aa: CAICTSGSYNEQFF

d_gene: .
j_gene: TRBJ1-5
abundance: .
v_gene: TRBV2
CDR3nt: TGTGCCAGCAGTGAAGGCTACTCAGGGGTTCCCCAGCATTTT
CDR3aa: CASSEGYSGVPQHF

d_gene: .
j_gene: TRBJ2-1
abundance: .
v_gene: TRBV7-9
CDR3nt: TGTGCCACCCCTCTCGGGGTATACAATGAGCAGTTCTTC
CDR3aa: CATPLGVYNEQFF

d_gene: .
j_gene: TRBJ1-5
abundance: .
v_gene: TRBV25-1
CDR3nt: TGTGCCAGCAGTGATTATAGCAATCAGCCCCAGCATTTT
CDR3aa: CASSDYSNQPQHF

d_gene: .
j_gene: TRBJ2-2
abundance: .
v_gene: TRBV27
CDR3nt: TGTGCCAGCAGTTTCCTCAGGGCGACCACCGGGGAGCTGTTTTTT
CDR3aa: CASSFLRATTGELFF

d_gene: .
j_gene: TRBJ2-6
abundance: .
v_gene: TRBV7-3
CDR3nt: TGTGCCAGCAGCCCACAAGGAGGCGACCGTTCTGGGGCCAACGTCCTGACTTTC
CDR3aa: CASSPQGGDRSGANVLTF

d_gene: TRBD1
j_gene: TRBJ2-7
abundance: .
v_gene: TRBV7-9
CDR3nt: TGTGCCAGCAGCCCCACAGGGGAAGCCTACGAGCAGTACTTC
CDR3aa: CASSPTGEAYEQYF

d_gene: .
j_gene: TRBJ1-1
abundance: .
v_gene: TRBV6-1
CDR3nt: TGTGCCAGCTTTGTAAGCTATTATGAAGCTTTCTTT
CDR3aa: CASFVSYYEAFF

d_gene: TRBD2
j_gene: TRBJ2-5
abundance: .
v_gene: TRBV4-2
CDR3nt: TGTGCCAGCAGCCCAGAGATTAGGTGGGGGGGATCCCGGGAGACCCAGTACTTC
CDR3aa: CASSPEIRWGGSRETQYF

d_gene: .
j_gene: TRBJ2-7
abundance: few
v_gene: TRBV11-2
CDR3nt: TGTGCCAGCAGCGCGTACAGGGCGTCCTACGAGCAGTACTTC
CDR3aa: CASSAYRASYEQYF

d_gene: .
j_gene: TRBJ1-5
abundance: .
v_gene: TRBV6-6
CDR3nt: TGTGCCAGCCAGGTGATTAGCAATCAGCCCCAGCATTTT
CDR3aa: CASQVISNQPQHF

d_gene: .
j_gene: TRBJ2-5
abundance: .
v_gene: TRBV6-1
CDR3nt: TGTGCCACCCGGAGGCTACCCCAAGAGACCCAGTACTTC
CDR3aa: CATRRLPQETQYF

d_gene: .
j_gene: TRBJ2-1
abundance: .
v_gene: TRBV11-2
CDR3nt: TGTGCCAGCAGCTTAGATCTCTGGCGGGCAACAAATGAGCAGTTCTTC
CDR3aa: CASSLDLWRATNEQFF

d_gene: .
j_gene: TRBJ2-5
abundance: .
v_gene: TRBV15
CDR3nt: TGTGCCACCAGCAGAGATTTCAGGGAAGAGACCCAGTACTTC
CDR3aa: CATSRDFREETQYF

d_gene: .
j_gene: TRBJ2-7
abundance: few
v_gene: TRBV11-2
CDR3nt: TGTGCCAGCAGCCAAACCCTACTAGCCGGGGTCTCTCAGTACTTC
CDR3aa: CASSQTLLAGVSQYF

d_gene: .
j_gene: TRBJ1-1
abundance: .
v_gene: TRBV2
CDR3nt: TGTGCCAGCAGTGAAATGGGGCTTTTTAATGAAGCTTTCTTT
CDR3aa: CASSEMGLFNEAFF

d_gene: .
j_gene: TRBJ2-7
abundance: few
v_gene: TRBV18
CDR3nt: TGTGCCAGCTTACTCGGCAGGGGAGCGAGGGAGCAGTACTTC
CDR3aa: CASLLGRGAREQYF

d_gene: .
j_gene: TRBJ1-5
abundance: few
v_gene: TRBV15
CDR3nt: TGTGCCACCAGCAGAGATGAAGAGGGAGGGAGCCAGCCCCAGCATTTT
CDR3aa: CATSRDEEGGSQPQHF

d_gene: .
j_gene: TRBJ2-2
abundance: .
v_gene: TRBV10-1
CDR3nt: TGCGCCAGCTCACGGGAGCAATACACCGGGGAGCTGTTTTTT
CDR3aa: CASSREQYTGELFF

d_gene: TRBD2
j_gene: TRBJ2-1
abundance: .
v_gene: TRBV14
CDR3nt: TGTGCCAGCAGCCAAAGGTTCGATCCAGCGGGATACCTCTCCTACAATGAGCAGTTCTTC
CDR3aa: CASSQRFDPAGYLSYNEQFF

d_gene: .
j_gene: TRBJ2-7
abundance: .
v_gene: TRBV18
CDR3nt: TGTGCCAGCTCACCTGGGCCCCTTGGGTACCAGCAGTACTTC
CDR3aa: CASSPGPLGYQQYF

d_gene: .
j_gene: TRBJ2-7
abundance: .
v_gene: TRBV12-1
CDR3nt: TGTGCCAGCATGGGGGGGAGATGCTCCTACGAGCAGTACTTC
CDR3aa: CASMGGRCSYEQYF

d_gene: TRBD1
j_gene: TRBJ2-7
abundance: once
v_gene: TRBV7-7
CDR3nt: TGTGCTAGCAGTTTGGACAGGTCCTACGAGCAGTACTTC
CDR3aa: CASSLDRSYEQYF

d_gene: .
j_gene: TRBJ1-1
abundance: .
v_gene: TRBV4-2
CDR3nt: TGTGCCAGCAGCCAAGATATCCCCGGGGAAATGAACACTGAAGCTTTCTTT
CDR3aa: CASSQDIPGEMNTEAFF

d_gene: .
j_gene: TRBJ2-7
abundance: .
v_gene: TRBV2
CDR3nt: TGTGCCAGCACCCAAATCTACGAGCAGTACTTC
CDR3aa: CASTQIYEQYF

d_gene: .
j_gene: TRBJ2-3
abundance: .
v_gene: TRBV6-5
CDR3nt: TGTGCCAGCACCAACCGGGCAGATACGCAGTATTTT
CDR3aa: CASTNRADTQYF

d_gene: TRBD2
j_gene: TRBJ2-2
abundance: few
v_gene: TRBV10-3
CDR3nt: TGTGCCAGCAGTCAGACTAGCGAGAACACCGGGGAGCTGTTTTTT
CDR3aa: CASSQTSENTGELFF

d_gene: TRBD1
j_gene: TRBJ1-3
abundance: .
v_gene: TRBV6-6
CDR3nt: TGTGCCAGCAGGACAGGGACGGCGTACGGAAACACCATATATTTT
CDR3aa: CASRTGTAYGNTIYF